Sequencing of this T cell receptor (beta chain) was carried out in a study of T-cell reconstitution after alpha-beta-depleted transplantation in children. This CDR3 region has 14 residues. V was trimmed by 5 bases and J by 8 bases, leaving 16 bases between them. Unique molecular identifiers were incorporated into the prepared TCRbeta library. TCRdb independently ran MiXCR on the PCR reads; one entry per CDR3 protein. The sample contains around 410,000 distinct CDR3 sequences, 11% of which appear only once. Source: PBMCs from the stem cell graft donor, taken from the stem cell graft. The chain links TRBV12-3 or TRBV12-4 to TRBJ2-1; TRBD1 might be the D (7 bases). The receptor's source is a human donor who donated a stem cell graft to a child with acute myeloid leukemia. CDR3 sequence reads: CASSPTGRNDEQFF. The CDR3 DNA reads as TGTGCCAGCAGTCCGACAGGGAGGAACGATGAGCAGTTCTTC.